These 19 T cell receptor beta chains share one sample of origin, sequenced in a study of CD4 T cells in relation to SARS-CoV-2 and coronaviruses. For these TCRs, the target antigens are not known. TCRdb's table, derived via immunoSEQ multiplex PCR, lists solely in-frame clones and lacks some. The data hold approximately 12,000 clones, with 70% to 85% observed a single time. CD4+ T cells from unexposed donors were obtained before the COVID-19 pandemic (2011-2018). The cells were cultured for around ten days before CD4+ T cells were isolated. The source material was CD4+ T cells from PBMCs, cultured in vitro. These receptors all come from a human donor in good health.

J is TRBJ1-2 and V is TRBV7-6; no clear D. CDR1 and CDR2 from the germline V gene are SGHVS and FNYEAQ. The ends were cut back, 6 bases at V and 2 bases at J, with 10 bases in the middle. CDR3 length: 13 amino acids. CDR3 sequence reads: CASSPSENYGYTF. The DNA for the CDR3 is TGTGCCAGCAGTCCCTCAGAGAACTATGGCTACACCTTC.

The chain carries TRBV19 and TRBJ2-5; 8 bases agree with TRBD2. CDR3 length: 15 amino acids. Germline trimming cut 5 bases from V and 1 base from J; bases unmatched to any gene: 6. CDR1 LNHDA and CDR2 SQIVND come from the germline V gene (reference sequence). CDR3 bases: TGTGCCAGTAGTCCGGGGAGCGGGGGCCAAGAGACCCAGTACTTC. The encoded protein is CASSPGSGGQETQYF.

The chain links TRBV19 to TRBJ2-1; D assignment may be TRBD1 or TRBD2 (6 bases each). The CDR3 is made up of 13 amino acids. CDR1 is LNHDA and CDR2 is SQIVND in the germline V gene (reference sequence). The germline V and J ends were trimmed by 8 bases and 4 bases, with 12 bases remaining between them. The CDR3 bases are TGTGCCAGTCATGGGGGGCTGTACAATGAGCAGTTCTTC. It translates to CASHGGLYNEQFF.

V and J are TRBV5-6 and TRBJ2-1; D gene uncertain. There are 11 residues in the CDR3. V lost 4 bases, J lost 7 bases, and 6 bases lay in between. Per germline, CDR1 SGHDT and CDR2 YYEEEE. Here the CDR3 DNA reads TGTGCCAGCAGCGATCGGAATGAGCAGTTCTTC. It is translated as CASSDRNEQFF.

The chain recombines TRBV29-1 with TRBJ2-7; D might be TRBD2 (6 bases). The V end was cut by 7 bases, the J end by 3 bases, with 19 bases between. The CDR3 length is 14 residues. Germline V gene sequence: CDR1 SQVTM, CDR2 ANQGSEA. The CDR3 region is CSETGLASNYEQYF. CDR3 DNA: TGCAGCGAGACCGGTCTAGCGTCCAACTACGAGCAGTACTTC.

The genes are TRBV4-1 and TRBJ2-5; 11 bases are shared with TRBD2. CDR3 size: 14 residues. Per germline, CDR1 MGHRA and CDR2 YSYEKL. Germline trimming cut 2 bases from V and 4 bases from J; bases unmatched to any gene: 0. The CDR3 DNA follows: TGCGCCAGCAGCCAAACTAGCGGGAGAGAGACCCAGTACTTC. It specifies CASSQTSGRETQYF.

The chain recombines TRBV25-1 with TRBJ2-7; 9 bases are a match to TRBD1. The CDR3 consists of 16 residues. V shed 0 bases and J 0 bases; nucleotides not matched to a gene: 3. From germline, CDR1 is MGHDK and CDR2 SYGVNS. The CDR3: CASSEYGTGNSYEQYF. In DNA, the CDR3 is TGTGCCAGCAGTGAATATGGGACAGGGAACTCCTACGAGCAGTACTTC.

The chain recombines TRBV27 with TRBJ2-1, with D perhaps TRBD1 (6 bases). Germline CDR1 reads MNHEY; CDR2 reads SMNVEV (reference sequence). With 6 bases removed from V and 6 bases from J, the gap between germline ends came to 12 bases. CDR3 length: 13 residues. CDR3: CASSWGQFNEQFF. The CDR3 nucleotides read TGTGCCAGCAGCTGGGGGCAGTTCAATGAGCAGTTCTTC.

The genes are TRBV6-5 and TRBJ2-3, with D possibly matching TRBD2 (5 bases). Looked up from germline, CDR1 is MNHEY and CDR2 is SVGAGI. V lost 7 bases, J lost 1 base, and 6 bases lay in between. CDR3 size: 12 residues. The CDR3 loop is CASTRGTDTQYF. The CDR3 DNA reads as TGTGCCAGCACGCGGGGCACAGATACGCAGTATTTT.

The chain combines TRBV11-2 with TRBJ2-7, with D hard to call. Germline V gene data show CDR1 as SGHAT and CDR2 as FQNNGV. Between the trimmed V and J ends, which lost 0 bases and 0 bases, there was a span of 6 bases. The CDR3 consists of 14 residues. CDR3 coding DNA: TGTGCCAGCAGCTTAGACAGGCCCTCCTACGAGCAGTACTTC. Translated: CASSLDRPSYEQYF.

The V and J genes are TRBV7-9 and TRBJ2-7, with D unresolved. The CDR3 has 18 amino acids. Germline lookup yields CDR1 SEHNR and CDR2 FQNEAQ (reference sequence). V was cut by 5 bases and J by 6 bases, with 29 bases left in between. CDR3 bases: TGTGCCAGCAGCCTTACCTACCCACCGGGCCCCCATCCCTTCGAGCAGTACTTC. Translated: CASSLTYPPGPHPFEQYF.

The chain carries TRBV19 and TRBJ2-2; 14 nucleotides line up with TRBD2. CDR3 length: 16 amino acids. Trimming cost V 7 bases and J 6 bases; bases outside gene matches: 7. The germline CDR1 and CDR2 sequences are LNHDA and SQIVND (reference sequence). The CDR3: CASTSGTSGGSGELFF. CDR3 coding DNA: TGTGCCAGTACCTCTGGGACTAGCGGGGGTTCCGGGGAGCTGTTTTTT.

The chain uses TRBV5-1 and TRBJ1-1; D is perhaps TRBD1 (5 bases). This CDR3 contains 13 residues. Per the germline V gene, CDR1 is SGHRS and CDR2 is YFSETQ. V was pared by 4 bases and J by 5 bases, with 12 bases between. CDR3 in amino acids: CASSHPGGTEAFF. CDR3 DNA: TGCGCCAGCAGCCACCCGGGGGGGACTGAAGCTTTCTTT.

The V gene is TRBV3-1 (or the pseudogene TRBV3-2), the J gene TRBJ1-1, with 10 nucleotides matching TRBD1. Germline loops: CDR1 LGHDT, CDR2 YNNKEL (reference sequence). The CDR3 is made up of 15 amino acids. Trimming cost V 4 bases and J 7 bases; bases outside gene matches: 9. This chain's CDR3 is CASSPSTGGEGEAFF. The DNA of the CDR3 is TGTGCCAGCAGCCCCTCGACAGGGGGCGAGGGTGAAGCTTTCTTT.

The genes are TRBV2 and TRBJ2-2; D may be TRBD2 (5 bases). Germline assignment: CDR1 SNHLY and CDR2 FYNNEI. Trimming pared 6 bases from V and 6 bases from J, leaving 14 bases between. The CDR3 is 14 residues long. CDR3 loop: CASSLTRTPGELFF. CDR3 sequence (DNA): TGTGCCAGCAGCCTCACTAGGACCCCCGGGGAGCTGTTTTTT.

A note on this clone: The identical CDR3 is also encoded by other nucleotide sequences in the sample. This chain links TRBV12-1 with TRBJ1-6; the DNA was not compared with TRBD1, the D call given in the table. TRBV12-1 is noted as a pseudogene. The CDR3 runs to 18 residues. The CDR3 spells CASSFRHALRQGDSPLHF. For the CDR3, the DNA is TGTGCCAGCAGCTTTAGACACGCGCTCAGACAGGGCGATTCACCCCTCCACTTT.

The chain uses TRBV11-2 and TRBJ2-6; 11 bases map to TRBD2. This CDR3 has 18 residues. CDR1 and CDR2 from the germline V gene are SGHAT and FQNNGV. V shed 4 bases, J shed 4 bases, and the junction held 9 bases outside the gene matches. The CDR3 nucleotides read TGTGCCAGCAGCTCAACACTAGCGGGAGTCCCCGGGGCCAACGTCCTGACTTTC. Translation: CASSSTLAGVPGANVLTF.

The rearrangement joins TRBV5-4 to TRBJ2-7; perhaps D is TRBD1 or TRBD2 (5 bases each). Germline V gives CDR1 SGHNT, CDR2 YYREEE (reference sequence). Trimming shortened V by 4 bases and J by 0 bases, and 17 bases separated the two germline ends. The length of the CDR3 is 16 residues. The CDR3 nucleotides are TGTGCCAGCAGCACAGGAGGTTCCCTAGCCTCCTACGAGCAGTACTTC. Its translation is CASSTGGSLASYEQYF.

The chain uses TRBV7-9 and TRBJ2-5, with D possibly TRBD1 on 5 matching bases. Trimming took off 5 bases at V and 1 base at J, with 14 bases between the two ends. CDR3 length: 15 amino acids. Germline V gives CDR1 SEHNR, CDR2 FQNEAQ (reference sequence). The CDR3 loop reads CASSPDSPTQETQYF. The CDR3 DNA is TGTGCCAGCAGCCCCGACAGTCCGACCCAAGAGACCCAGTACTTC.